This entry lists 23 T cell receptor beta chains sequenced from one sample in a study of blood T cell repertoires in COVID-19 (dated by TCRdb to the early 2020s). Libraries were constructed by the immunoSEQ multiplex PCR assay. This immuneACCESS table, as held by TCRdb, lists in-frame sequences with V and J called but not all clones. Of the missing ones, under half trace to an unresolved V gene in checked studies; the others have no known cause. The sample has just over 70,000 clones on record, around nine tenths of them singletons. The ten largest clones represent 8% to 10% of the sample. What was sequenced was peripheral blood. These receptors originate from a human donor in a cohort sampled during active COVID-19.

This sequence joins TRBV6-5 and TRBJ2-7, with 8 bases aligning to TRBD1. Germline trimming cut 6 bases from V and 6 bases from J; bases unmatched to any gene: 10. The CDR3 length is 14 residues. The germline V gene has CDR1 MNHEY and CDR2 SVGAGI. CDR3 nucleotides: TGTGCCAGCAGCGACAGGGGTATTCCCAGCGAGCAGTACTTC. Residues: CASSDRGIPSEQYF.

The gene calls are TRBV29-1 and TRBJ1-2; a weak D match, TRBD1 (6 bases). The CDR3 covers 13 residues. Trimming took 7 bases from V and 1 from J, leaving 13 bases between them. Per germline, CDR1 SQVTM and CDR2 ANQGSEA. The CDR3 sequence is CSAPTGSNYGYTF. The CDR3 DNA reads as TGCAGCGCCCCGACAGGTAGTAACTATGGCTACACCTTC.

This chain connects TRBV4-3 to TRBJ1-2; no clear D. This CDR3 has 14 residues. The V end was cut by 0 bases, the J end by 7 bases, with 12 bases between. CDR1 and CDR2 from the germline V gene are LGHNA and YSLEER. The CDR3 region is CASSQDAGLGGYTF. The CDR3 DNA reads TGCGCCAGCAGCCAAGATGCGGGGTTGGGTGGCTACACCTTC.

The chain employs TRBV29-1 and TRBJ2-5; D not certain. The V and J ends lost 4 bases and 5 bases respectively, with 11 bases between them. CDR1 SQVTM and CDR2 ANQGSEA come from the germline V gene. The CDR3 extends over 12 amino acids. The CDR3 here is CSVVEFGETQYF. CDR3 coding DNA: TGCAGCGTTGTCGAGTTCGGGGAGACCCAGTACTTC.

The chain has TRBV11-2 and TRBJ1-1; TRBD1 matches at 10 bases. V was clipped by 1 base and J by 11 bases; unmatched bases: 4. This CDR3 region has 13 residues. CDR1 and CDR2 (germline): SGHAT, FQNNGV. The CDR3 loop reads CASSLGDRGWAFF. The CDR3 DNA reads TGTGCCAGCAGCTTAGGGGACAGGGGATGGGCTTTCTTT.

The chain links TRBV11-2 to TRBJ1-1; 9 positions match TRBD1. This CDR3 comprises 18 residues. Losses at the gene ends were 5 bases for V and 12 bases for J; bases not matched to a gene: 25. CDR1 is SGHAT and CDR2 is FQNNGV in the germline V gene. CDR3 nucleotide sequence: TGTGCCAGCAGCAGAGCGGTGGCGGGACAGGGCGAAAGGGGTGGGACTTTCTTT. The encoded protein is CASSRAVAGQGERGGTFF.

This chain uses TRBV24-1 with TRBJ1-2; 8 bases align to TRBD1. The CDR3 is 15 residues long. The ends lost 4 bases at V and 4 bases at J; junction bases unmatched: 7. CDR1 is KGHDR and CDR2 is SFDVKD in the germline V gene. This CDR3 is CATSDPGQGGYGYTF. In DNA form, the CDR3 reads TGTGCCACCAGTGACCCCGGACAGGGAGGCTATGGCTACACCTTC.

The CDR3 sequence: CASSPYGGAVEKLFF. CDR3 sequence (DNA): TGTGCCAGCAGCCCCTATGGGGGGGCGGTTGAAAAACTGTTTTTT. This chain links TRBV9 with TRBJ1-4, with a tentative D call TRBD1 (6 bases). The CDR3 has 15 residues. V lost 4 bases to trimming and J lost 7 bases, with 17 bases between them. Per germline, CDR1 SGDLS and CDR2 YYNGEE.

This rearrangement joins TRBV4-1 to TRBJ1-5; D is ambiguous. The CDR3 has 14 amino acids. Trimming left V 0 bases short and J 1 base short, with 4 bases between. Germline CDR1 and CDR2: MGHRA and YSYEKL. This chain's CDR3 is CASSQESSNQPQHF. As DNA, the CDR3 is TGCGCCAGCAGCCAAGAAAGCAGCAATCAGCCCCAGCATTTT.

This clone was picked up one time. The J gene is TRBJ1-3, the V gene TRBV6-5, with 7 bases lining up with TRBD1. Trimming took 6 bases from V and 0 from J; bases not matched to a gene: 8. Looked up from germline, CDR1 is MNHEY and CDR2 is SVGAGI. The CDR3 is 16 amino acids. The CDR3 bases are TGTGCCAGCAGCTACACAGGGGTAGGCTCTGGAAACACCATATATTTT. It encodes CASSYTGVGSGNTIYF.

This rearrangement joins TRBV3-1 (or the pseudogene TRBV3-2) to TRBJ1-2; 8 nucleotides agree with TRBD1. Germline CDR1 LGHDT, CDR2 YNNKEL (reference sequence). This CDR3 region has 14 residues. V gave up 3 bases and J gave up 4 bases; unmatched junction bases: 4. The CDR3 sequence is CASSQNDRGYGYTF. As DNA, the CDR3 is TGTGCCAGCAGCCAGAACGACAGGGGCTATGGCTACACCTTC.

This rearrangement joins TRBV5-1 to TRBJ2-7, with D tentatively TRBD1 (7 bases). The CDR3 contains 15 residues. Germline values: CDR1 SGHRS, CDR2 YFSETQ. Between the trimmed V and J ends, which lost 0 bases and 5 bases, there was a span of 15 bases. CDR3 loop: CASSLEGQEGHEQYF. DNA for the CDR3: TGCGCCAGCAGCTTGGAAGGACAGGAGGGCCACGAGCAGTACTTC.

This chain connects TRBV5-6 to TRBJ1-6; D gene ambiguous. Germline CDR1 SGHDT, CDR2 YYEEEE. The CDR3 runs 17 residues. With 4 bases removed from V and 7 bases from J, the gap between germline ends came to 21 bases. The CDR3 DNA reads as TGTGCCAGCAGCCACTCAATCCGGGAAGCATACAATTCACCCCTCCACTTT. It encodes CASSHSIREAYNSPLHF.

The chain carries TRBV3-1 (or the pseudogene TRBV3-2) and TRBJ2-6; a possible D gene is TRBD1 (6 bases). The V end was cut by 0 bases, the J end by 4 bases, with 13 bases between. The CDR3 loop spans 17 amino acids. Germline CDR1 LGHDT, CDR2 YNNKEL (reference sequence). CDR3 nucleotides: TGTGCCAGCAGCCAAGAGAGATTTGGGGGCGGGGCCAACGTCCTGACTTTC. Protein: CASSQERFGGGANVLTF.

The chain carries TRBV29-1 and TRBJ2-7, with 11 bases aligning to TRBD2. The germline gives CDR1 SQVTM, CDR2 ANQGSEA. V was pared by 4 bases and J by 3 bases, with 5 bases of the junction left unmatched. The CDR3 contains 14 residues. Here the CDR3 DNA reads TGCAGCGTTGGAGGGACTAGCGGTATCTACGAGCAGTACTTC. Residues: CSVGGTSGIYEQYF.

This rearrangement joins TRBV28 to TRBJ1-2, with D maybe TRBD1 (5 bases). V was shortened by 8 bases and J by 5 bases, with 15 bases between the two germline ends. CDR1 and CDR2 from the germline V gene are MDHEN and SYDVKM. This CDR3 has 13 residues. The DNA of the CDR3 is TGTGCCAGCGACCTGGGGGGGGGATATGGCTACACCTTC. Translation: CASDLGGGYGYTF.

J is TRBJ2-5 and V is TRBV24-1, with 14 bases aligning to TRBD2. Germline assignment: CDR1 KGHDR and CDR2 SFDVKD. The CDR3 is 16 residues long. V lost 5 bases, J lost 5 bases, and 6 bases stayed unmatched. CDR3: CATSGYGTSGGETQYF. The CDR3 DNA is TGTGCCACCAGTGGCTATGGGACTAGCGGGGGTGAGACCCAGTACTTC.

Here the CDR3 DNA reads TGTGCCAGTAGTATAGTCTCAATTTCGGTTTCGGGCACTGAAGCTTTCTTT. Protein sequence: CASSIVSISVSGTEAFF. The chain uses TRBV19 and TRBJ1-1; the D is unclear. V gave up 1 base and J gave up 4 bases, with 19 bases separating them. Germline V CDR1 and CDR2: LNHDA, SQIVND (reference sequence). This CDR3 comprises 17 residues.

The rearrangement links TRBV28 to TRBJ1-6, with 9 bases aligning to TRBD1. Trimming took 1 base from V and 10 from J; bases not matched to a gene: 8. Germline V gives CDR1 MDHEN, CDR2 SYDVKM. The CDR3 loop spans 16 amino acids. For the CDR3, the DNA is TGTGCCAGCAGTTTATACACCGGGACAGGGATCTCACCCCTCCACTTT. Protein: CASSLYTGTGISPLHF. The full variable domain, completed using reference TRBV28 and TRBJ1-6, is DVKVTQSSRYLVKRTGEKVFLECVQDMDHENMFWYRQDPGLGLRLIYFSYDVKMKEKGDIPEGYSVSREKKERFSLILESASTNQTSMYLCASSLYTGTGISPLHFGNGTRLTVT.

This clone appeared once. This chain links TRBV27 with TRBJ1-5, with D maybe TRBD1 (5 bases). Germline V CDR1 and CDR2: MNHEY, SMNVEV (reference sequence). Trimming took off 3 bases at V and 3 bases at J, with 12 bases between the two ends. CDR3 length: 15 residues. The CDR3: CASSFSGGSNQPQHF. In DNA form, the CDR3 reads TGTGCCAGCAGTTTTTCGGGGGGTTCCAATCAGCCCCAGCATTTT.

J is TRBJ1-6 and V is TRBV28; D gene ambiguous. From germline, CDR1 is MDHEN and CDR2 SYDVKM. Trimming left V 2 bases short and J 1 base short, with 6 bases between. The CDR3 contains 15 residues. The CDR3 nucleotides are TGTGCCAGCAGTTTACCCACTTCCTATAATTCACCCCTCCACTTT. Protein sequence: CASSLPTSYNSPLHF.

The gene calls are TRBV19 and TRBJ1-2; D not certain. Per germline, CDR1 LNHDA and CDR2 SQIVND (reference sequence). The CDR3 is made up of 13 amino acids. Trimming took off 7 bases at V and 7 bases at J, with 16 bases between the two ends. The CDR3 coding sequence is TGTGCCAGTAAGATGGCTGAGGGTGGTGGCTACACCTTC. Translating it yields CASKMAEGGGYTF.

This CDR3 reads CASSPEGASLHF. The CDR3 DNA follows: TGTGCCAGCAGCCCTGAAGGGGCCTCCCTCCACTTT. V gene TRBV4-2 combines with J gene TRBJ1-6; a possible D gene is TRBD1 (5 bases). This CDR3 has 12 residues. V was clipped by 4 bases and J by 14 bases, with 12 bases between them. The V gene's germline CDR1 is LGHNA and CDR2 YNFKEQ.